Reported below is one T cell receptor (beta chain). Its antigen is unknown. The read finishes 3 residues shy of the CDR3 end, and the germline J gene is used to complete it. This sample is drawn from a study of T cells in women clearing cervical HPV infection. Study context: Cases' blood sampling followed lesion detection by median roughly 160 days (90 to 200). HLA type stays a possible confounder, typing being limited.

Notes on the study in general: TRBV6-7 relative abundance averaged roughly 0.1% in cases and 0.15% to 0.2% in controls.

The method was immunoSEQ multiplex PCR; TCRdb's version includes in-frame clones alone and lacks a portion of them. Its table records tens of thousands of clones. Germline values: CDR1 SEHNR, CDR2 FQNEAQ (reference sequence). Trimming took 5 bases from V and 5 from J, leaving 15 bases between them. This CDR3 is built from 14 residues. What was sequenced was blood buffy coat. This chain uses TRBV7-9 with TRBJ1-1; the D gene is possibly TRBD1 (6 bases). The sequence was collected from a woman aged 18 to 75 with a cervical HPV16 infection that either progressed to CIN3+ or cleared (not recorded which). Partial CDR3 DNA: TGTGCCAGCAGCCCCCCAACAGGGAAGACTGAA. As protein: CASSPPTGKTE. The entire CDR3 reads CASSPPTGKTEAFF.